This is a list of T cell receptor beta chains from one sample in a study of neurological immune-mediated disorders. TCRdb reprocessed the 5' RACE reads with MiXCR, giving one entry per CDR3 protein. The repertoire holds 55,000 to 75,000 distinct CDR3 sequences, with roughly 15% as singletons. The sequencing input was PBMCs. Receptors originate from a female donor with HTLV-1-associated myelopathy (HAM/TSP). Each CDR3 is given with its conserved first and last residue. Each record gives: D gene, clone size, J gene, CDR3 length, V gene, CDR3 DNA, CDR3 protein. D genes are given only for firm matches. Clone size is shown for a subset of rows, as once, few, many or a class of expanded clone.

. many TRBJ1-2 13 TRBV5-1 TGCGCCAGCAGCTTGGGCAGGGACGATGGCTACACCTTC CASSLGRDDGYTF
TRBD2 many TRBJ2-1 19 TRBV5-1 TGCGCCAGCAGCATCGGGACTAGCGGGGGGTCACCTACCTACAATGAGCAGTTCTTC CASSIGTSGGSPTYNEQFF
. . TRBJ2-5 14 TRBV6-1 TGTGCCAGCACCGCACAGCGTATCCAAGAGACCCAGTACTTC CASTAQRIQETQYF
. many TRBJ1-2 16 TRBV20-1 TGCAGTGCTAGAGCTGACCTGGGCAGGGGAAGTTCGGGCTACACCTTC CSARADLGRGSSGYTF
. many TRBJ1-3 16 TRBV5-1 TGCGCCAGCAGCCCCCCGTCGGCTAGCTCTGGAAACACCATATATTTT CASSPPSASSGNTIYF
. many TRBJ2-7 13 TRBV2 TGTGCCAGCACAAGAGACAGTCCCTCCGAGCAGTACTTC CASTRDSPSEQYF
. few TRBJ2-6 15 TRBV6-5 TGTGCCAGCAGAAGAGGGGAATCTGGGGCCAACGTCCTGACTTTC CASRRGESGANVLTF
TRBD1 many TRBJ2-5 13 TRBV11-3 TGTGCCAGCAGCGACAGGGTGGAGGAGACCCAGTACTTC CASSDRVEETQYF
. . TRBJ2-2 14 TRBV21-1 TGTGCCAGCACTCGGGGGGCGGGCACCGGGGAGCTGTTTTTT CASTRGAGTGELFF
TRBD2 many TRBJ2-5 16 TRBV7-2 TGTGCCAGCAGCCAGGGACTAGCGGGGATTGGAGAGACCCAGTACTTC CASSQGLAGIGETQYF
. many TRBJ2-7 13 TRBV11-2 TGTGCCAGCAGCTTAGAGAGGGCCCAGTATCTAGACTTC CASSLERAQYLDF
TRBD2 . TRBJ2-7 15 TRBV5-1 TGCGCCAGCAGCTTGCTAGCGGGGGGAGCATACGAGCAGTACTTC CASSLLAGGAYEQYF
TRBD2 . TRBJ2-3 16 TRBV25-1 TGTGCCAGCAGTGAGGGATTAGCGGGGTCCACAGATACGCAGTATTTT CASSEGLAGSTDTQYF
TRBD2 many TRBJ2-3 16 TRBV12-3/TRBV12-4 TGTGCCAGCAGTCCCCGACTAGCGGGGGAACCAGATACGCAGTATTTT CASSPRLAGEPDTQYF
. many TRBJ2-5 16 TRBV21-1 TGTGCCAGCAGCACCGGACAGGGGATGAGGCAAGAGACCCAGTACTTC CASSTGQGMRQETQYF
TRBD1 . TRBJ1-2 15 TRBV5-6 TGTGCCAGCAGCTTGGCGCCGGGACAGGGGGATGGCTACACCTTC CASSLAPGQGDGYTF
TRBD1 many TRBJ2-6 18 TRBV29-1 TGCAGCGTTGAAGACCGGGACAGGGTGAATAGTGGGGCCAACGTCCTGACTTTC CSVEDRDRVNSGANVLTF
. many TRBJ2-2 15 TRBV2 TGTGCCAGCGCGATCAACCCCTTGGGGGCCGGGGAGCTGTTTTTT CASAINPLGAGELFF
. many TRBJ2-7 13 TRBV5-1 TGCGCCAGCAGCTTGGTCGACTCCTACGAGCAGTACTTC CASSLVDSYEQYF
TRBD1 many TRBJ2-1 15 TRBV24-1 TGTGCCACCAGTGATGCCGGGACAGGTGACAATGAGCAGTTCTTC CATSDAGTGDNEQFF
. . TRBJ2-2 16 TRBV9 TGTGCCAGCAGCGACCAGGGGACTACGAATACCGGGGGGCTGTTTTTT CASSDQGTTNTGGLFF
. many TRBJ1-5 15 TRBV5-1 TGCGCCAGCAGCCCAGGAGACACAGAAAATCAGCCCCAGCATTTT CASSPGDTENQPQHF
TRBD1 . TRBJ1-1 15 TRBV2 TGTGCCAACAGTCCACAGGGGAAGGGAGGAACTGAAGCTTTCTTT CANSPQGKGGTEAFF
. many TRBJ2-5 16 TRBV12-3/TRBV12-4 TGTGCCAGCAGTTTAGGACAGGGAGGTAATCCGGGGACCCAGTACTTC CASSLGQGGNPGTQYF
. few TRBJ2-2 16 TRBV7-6 TGTGCCAGCAGCTTAGTTGGGGCCCCGAACACCGGGGAGCTGTTTTTT CASSLVGAPNTGELFF
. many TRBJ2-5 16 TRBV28 TGTGCCAGCACCTCCTCTGCTTCGGGGCAGGGGAAGACCCAGTACTTC CASTSSASGQGKTQYF
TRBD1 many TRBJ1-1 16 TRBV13 TGTGCCAGCAGCTTAGGCCCGGGACAGATGAACACTGAAGCTTTCTTT CASSLGPGQMNTEAFF
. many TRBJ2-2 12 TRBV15 TGTGCCACCCTAGCCGGGACCGGGGAGCTGTTTTTT CATLAGTGELFF
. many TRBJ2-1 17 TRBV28 TGTGCCAGCAGCCCACCTGACAGTTTGCTAAGTTACAATGAGCAGTTCTTC CASSPPDSLLSYNEQFF
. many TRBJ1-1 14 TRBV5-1 TGCGCCAGCAGCTTGGCCCCCCCGAACACTGAAGCTTTCTTT CASSLAPPNTEAFF
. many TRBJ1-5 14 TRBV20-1 TGCAGTGCTAGAGTCGGACCGCAAAATCAGCCCCAGCATTTT CSARVGPQNQPQHF
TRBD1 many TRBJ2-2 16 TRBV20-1 TGCAGTGCTAGAGTTCCCGGGACAGAGAACACCGGGGAGCTGTTTTTT CSARVPGTENTGELFF
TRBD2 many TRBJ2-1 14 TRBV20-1 TGCAGTGCTAGAGATGAGGGACTAGCCTATGAGCAGTTCTTC CSARDEGLAYEQFF
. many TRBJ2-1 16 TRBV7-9 TGTGCCAGCAGCCCGTACCGTGGGGGGACCTACAATGAGCAGTTCTTC CASSPYRGGTYNEQFF
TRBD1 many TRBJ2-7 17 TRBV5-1 TGCGCCAGCAGCACATTTCACCGGGACAGGGGGCAGGTCGAGCAGTACTTC CASSTFHRDRGQVEQYF
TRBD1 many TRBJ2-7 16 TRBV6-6 TGTGCCAGCAGTTACTCGACCGGGACAGGGTCATACGAGCAGTACTTC CASSYSTGTGSYEQYF
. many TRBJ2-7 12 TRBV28 TGTGCCAGCTCCCCGGTGGGGTGGGAGCAGTACTTC CASSPVGWEQYF
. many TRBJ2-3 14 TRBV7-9 TGTGCCAGCAGTTCAGGGGAGAATGGGCCCACGCAGTATTTT CASSSGENGPTQYF
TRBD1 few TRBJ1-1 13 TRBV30 TGTGCCTGGAGGACAGGGCGTAGCACTGAAGCTTTCTTT CAWRTGRSTEAFF
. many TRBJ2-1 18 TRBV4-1 TGCGCCAGCAGCCAAATAGACATGGGCCTGAGCTCCTACAATGAGCAGTTCTTC CASSQIDMGLSSYNEQFF
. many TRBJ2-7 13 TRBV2 TGTGCCAGCAGGACACCCCAATCCTACGAGCAGTACTTC CASRTPQSYEQYF
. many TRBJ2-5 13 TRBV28 TGTGCCAGCAGTTTGCAAGGGTCGGGGACCCAGTACTTC CASSLQGSGTQYF
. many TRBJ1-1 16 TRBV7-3 TGTGCCAGCAGCTTAAACACACGGGGAGGGCACACTGAAGCTTTCTTT CASSLNTRGGHTEAFF
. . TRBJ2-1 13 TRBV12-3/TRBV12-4 TGTGCCAGCAGTTTAGGTGGCTACAATGAGCAGTTCTTC CASSLGGYNEQFF
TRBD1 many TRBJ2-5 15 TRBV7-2 TGTGCCAGCAGCACTAACAGGGGGCGCGGGGAGACCCAGTACTTC CASSTNRGRGETQYF
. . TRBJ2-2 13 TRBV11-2 TGTGCCAGCAGCTTAGTGATGGCCGGGGAGCTGTTTTTT CASSLVMAGELFF
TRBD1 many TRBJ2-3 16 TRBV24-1 TGTGCCACCAGTGACAGCAGGGGGCTGGGGACAGATACGCAGTATTTT CATSDSRGLGTDTQYF
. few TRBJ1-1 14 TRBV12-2 TGTGCAAGTCGAAGGGATTGCGAGCATGTTGAAGCTTTCTTT CASRRDCEHVEAFF
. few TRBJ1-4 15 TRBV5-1 TGCGCCAGCAGCTTGGCCAGGGGAGGCAATGAAAAACTGTTTTTT CASSLARGGNEKLFF
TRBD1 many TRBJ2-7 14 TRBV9 TGTGCCAGCAGCGCGGGACAGGGGGCGCGAGAGCAGTACTTC CASSAGQGAREQYF
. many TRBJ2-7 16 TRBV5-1 TGCGCCAGCAGCCCCAGGGGACCATCAAACTCCTACGAGCAGTACTTC CASSPRGPSNSYEQYF
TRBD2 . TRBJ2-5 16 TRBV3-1 TGTGCCAGCAGCCAGATTAGCGGGGGGGCCCAAGAGACCCAGTACTTC CASSQISGGAQETQYF
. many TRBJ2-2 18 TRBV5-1 TGCGCCAGCAGCTATAACGGGGGTCCCCCTATGGGCACCGGGGAGCTGTTTTTT CASSYNGGPPMGTGELFF
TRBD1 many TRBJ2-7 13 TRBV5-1 TGCGCCAGCAGGTTGGACAGGCCCTACGAGCAGTACTTC CASRLDRPYEQYF